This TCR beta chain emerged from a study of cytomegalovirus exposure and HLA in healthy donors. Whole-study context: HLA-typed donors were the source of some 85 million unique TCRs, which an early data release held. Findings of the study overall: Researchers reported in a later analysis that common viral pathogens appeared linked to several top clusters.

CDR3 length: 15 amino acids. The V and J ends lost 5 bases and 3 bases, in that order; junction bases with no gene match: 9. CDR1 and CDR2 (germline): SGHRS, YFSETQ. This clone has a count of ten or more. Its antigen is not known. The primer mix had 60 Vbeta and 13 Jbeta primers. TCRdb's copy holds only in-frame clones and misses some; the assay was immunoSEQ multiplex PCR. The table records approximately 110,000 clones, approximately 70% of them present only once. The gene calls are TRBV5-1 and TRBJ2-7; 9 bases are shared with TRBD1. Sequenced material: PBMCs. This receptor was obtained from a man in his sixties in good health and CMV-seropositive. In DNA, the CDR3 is TGCGCCAGCAGTCAAGGGCCGGGACAGGGCTACGAGCAGTACTTC. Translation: CASSQGPGQGYEQYF.